The 20 T cell receptor beta chains reported below all come from one sample, sequenced in a study of shared clonotypes between healthy human individuals (dated by TCRdb to the early 2020s). CD8 naive samples were obtained by positive selection for CCR7 among CD45RO-negative cells, yielding a CD45RA+CCR7+ population from which TemRA cells were excluded. Receptor amplification or capture employed the immunoSEQ multiplex PCR assay. Entries here come from immuneACCESS through TCRdb and include only in-frame sequences with V and J called. Some clones fail to appear in such tables; in the studies checked, an unresolved V gene covers under half of the shortfall, and the cause of the remainder is unknown. For this sample the table gives about 2,100,000 clones, of which under 95% were detected only once. The ten largest clones represent roughly 1.7% of the sample. Source material: naive CD8+ T cells from PBMCs. What this sample's cell subset or site label stands for: CD45RA+CCR7+. The receptors derive from a man aged 18 to 29 in good health. Some clones in this sample may be carry-over from other donors' samples.

Remarks on this clone: This sample includes further DNA sequences coding for the same CDR3. CDR3 bases: TGTGCCAGCAGTCTCGGACAGGGATTCTACGAGCAGTACTTC. Protein: CASSLGQGFYEQYF. The rearrangement joins TRBV27 to TRBJ2-7; 8 positions match TRBD1. This CDR3 has 14 residues. V was clipped by 5 bases and J by 3 bases; unmatched bases: 6. The germline CDR1 and CDR2 sequences are MNHEY and SMNVEV (reference sequence).

The chain recombines TRBV19 with TRBJ2-1; no clear D gene. This CDR3 comprises 18 residues. V dropped 1 base and J dropped 0 bases, with 16 bases sitting between them. In germline, CDR1 is LNHDA, CDR2 SQIVND (reference sequence). CDR3 coding DNA: TGTGCCAGTAGTATAGTACTTGGTGGCCAGAGCTCCTACAATGAGCAGTTCTTC. Protein sequence: CASSIVLGGQSSYNEQFF. Using reference TRBV19 and TRBJ2-1 for the parts outside the CDR3, the full variable domain is DGGITQSPKYLFRKEGQNVTLSCEQNLNHDAMYWYRQDPGQGLRLIYYSQIVNDFQKGDIAEGYSVSREKKESFPLTVTSAQKNPTAFYLCASSIVLGGQSSYNEQFFGPGTRLTVL.

This chain uses TRBV2 with TRBJ1-5, with TRBD1 as a possible D gene (6 bases). V was shortened by 4 bases and J by 4 bases, with 11 bases between the two germline ends. The germline CDR1 and CDR2 sequences are SNHLY and FYNNEI. CDR3 length: 14 residues. CDR3 nucleotide sequence: TGTGCCAGCAGTGGGGGGGCACGAAATCAGCCCCAGCATTTT. It is translated as CASSGGARNQPQHF.

This chain connects TRBV5-6 to TRBJ2-5, with TRBD2 identical over 11 bases. The V gene end was trimmed by 4 bases and the J gene end by 7 bases; junction bases not matched to a gene: 15. CDR1 and CDR2 from the germline V gene are SGHDT and YYEEEE. The CDR3 contains 17 residues. CDR3: CASSPGLAGEWKGTQYF. CDR3 nucleotide sequence: TGTGCCAGCAGCCCCGGACTAGCGGGCGAATGGAAAGGGACCCAGTACTTC.

This clone was seen only once. The V call is TRBV15, the J call TRBJ2-5, with a possible D match to TRBD1 (6 bases). Germline V gene data show CDR1 as LNHNV and CDR2 as YYDKDF (reference sequence). The CDR3 length is 17 residues. Trimming removed 3 bases at V and 3 bases at J, with 20 bases between. As DNA, the CDR3 is TGTGCCACCAGCAGGCCCCTTAACAGGGACCAGGAAGAGACCCAGTACTTC. Translation: CATSRPLNRDQEETQYF.

The V gene is TRBV11-2, the J gene TRBJ2-5; D may be TRBD2 (5 bases). This CDR3 is 15 amino acids long. V was cut by 1 base and J by 5 bases, with 14 bases left in between. From germline, CDR1 is SGHAT and CDR2 FQNNGV. The CDR3 loop reads CASSLVGSGWETQYF. CDR3 nucleotide sequence: TGTGCCAGCAGCTTAGTAGGGAGTGGATGGGAGACCCAGTACTTC.

V usage is TRBV27 and J usage is TRBJ2-7; D may be TRBD1 or TRBD2 (5 bases each). V was trimmed by 7 bases and J by 0 bases, leaving 13 bases between them. CDR1 and CDR2 (germline): MNHEY, SMNVEV (reference sequence). This CDR3 is 14 amino acids long. The CDR3 here is CASKPGRGSYEQYF. The DNA of the CDR3 is TGTGCCAGCAAACCGGGACGGGGCTCCTACGAGCAGTACTTC.

The chain joins TRBV19 to TRBJ1-5, with TRBD1 as a possible D gene (6 bases). V lost 8 bases and J lost 4, with 12 bases in between. Germline V gene sequence: CDR1 LNHDA, CDR2 SQIVND (reference sequence). The length of the CDR3 is 13 residues. The CDR3 protein is CASSDRLNQPQHF. Here the CDR3 DNA reads TGTGCCAGTTCGGACAGACTTAATCAGCCCCAGCATTTT.

The chain joins TRBV30 to TRBJ1-5; 7 positions match TRBD1. This CDR3 has 16 amino acids. With 2 bases clipped from V and 0 bases from J, the junction kept 7 bases outside the gene matches. Germline V gene data show CDR1 as GTSNPN and CDR2 as SVGIG (reference sequence). The CDR3, as DNA: TGTGCCTGGAGTTTCCAGGGGGAATATAGCAATCAGCCCCAGCATTTT. Its translation: CAWSFQGEYSNQPQHF.

The chain employs TRBV19 and TRBJ2-7; TRBD2 matches 14 bases. Germline loops: CDR1 LNHDA, CDR2 SQIVND (reference sequence). Trimming removed 4 bases from V and 7 bases from J; junction bases left unmatched: 6. The CDR3 is 15 residues long. CDR3: CASSRGLAGVWEQYF. DNA of the CDR3: TGTGCCAGTAGTAGGGGACTAGCGGGAGTTTGGGAGCAGTACTTC.

The gene calls are TRBV27 and TRBJ2-7, with D tentatively TRBD1 (5 bases). The CDR3 totals 13 residues. Germline V gene lookup returns CDR1 MNHEY and CDR2 SMNVEV (reference sequence). With 3 bases removed from V and 3 bases from J, the gap between germline ends came to 9 bases. Here the CDR3 reads CASSFRADYEQYF. The CDR3 nucleotides are TGTGCCAGCAGTTTCAGGGCTGACTACGAGCAGTACTTC.

This rearrangement joins TRBV4-1 to TRBJ1-5; D remains unclear. CDR1 is MGHRA, CDR2 YSYEKL, per germline. The CDR3 extends over 15 amino acids. V was shortened by 4 bases and J by 5 bases, with 15 bases between the two germline ends. The DNA for the CDR3 is TGCGCCAGCAGCCCTATACGCAACTCGGATCAGCCCCAGCATTTT. Translated: CASSPIRNSDQPQHF.

This rearrangement joins TRBV27 to TRBJ2-7; 7 bases agree with TRBD1. This CDR3 comprises 13 residues. Germline V CDR1 and CDR2: MNHEY, SMNVEV (reference sequence). J gave up 5 bases and V 9 bases, and 10 bases lay outside the gene matches. The CDR3 sequence is CASLDRDVHEQYF. The CDR3 DNA is TGTGCCAGTTTAGACAGGGATGTGCACGAGCAGTACTTC.

This chain joins TRBV6-6 and TRBJ1-1; tentative D call: TRBD1 (5 bases). The V gene lost 2 bases and the J gene lost 1 base, with 11 bases spanning the gap. CDR1 and CDR2 (germline): MNHNY, SVGAGI (reference sequence). CDR3 length: 15 residues. The CDR3 is CASSYRGWENTEAFF. CDR3 sequence (DNA): TGTGCCAGCAGTTACAGGGGCTGGGAGAACACTGAAGCTTTCTTT.

The sample holds one count of this clone. In DNA, the CDR3 is TGTGCCAGCAGCTTAGGCCTACCGGGACTAGCGGTGTACACCGGGGAGCTGTTTTTT. It codes for CASSLGLPGLAVYTGELFF. The genes are TRBV13 and TRBJ2-2, with 11 bases lining up with TRBD2. With V trimmed by 0 bases and J by 3 bases, 9 bases remained unmatched. In germline, CDR1 is PRHDT, CDR2 FYEKMQ (reference sequence). The CDR3 runs to 19 residues.

The J gene is TRBJ2-3, the V gene TRBV9; 8 positions agree with TRBD1. Per the germline V gene, CDR1 is SGDLS and CDR2 is YYNGEE. V gave up 2 bases and J gave up 0 bases; unmatched junction bases: 5. The length of the CDR3 is 16 residues. CDR3 loop: CASSVDRETSTDTQYF. For the CDR3, the DNA is TGTGCCAGCAGCGTGGACAGGGAAACTAGCACAGATACGCAGTATTTT.

This clone appeared once. This chain links TRBV14 with TRBJ1-2; the D is unclear. Between the trimmed V and J ends, which lost 6 bases and 7 bases, there was a span of 18 bases. The CDR3 runs to 14 residues. The germline CDR1 and CDR2 sequences are SGHDN and FVKESK. The CDR3 region has the DNA TGTGCCAGCAGAATTTCCGGGCCGGTCGGTGGCTACACCTTC. Protein: CASRISGPVGGYTF.

This sequence joins TRBV5-1 and TRBJ2-1, with TRBD2 as a possible D gene (6 bases). Between the trimmed V and J ends, which lost 0 bases and 3 bases, there was a span of 10 bases. Germline V lookup: CDR1 SGHRS, CDR2 YFSETQ. The CDR3 runs to 15 residues. DNA of the CDR3: TGCGCCAGCAGCTTGGTTCCGGGACTCTACAATGAGCAGTTCTTC. Its protein is CASSLVPGLYNEQFF.

The gene calls are TRBV9 and TRBJ1-4; D might be TRBD1 (6 bases). Germline V gives CDR1 SGDLS, CDR2 YYNGEE. V lost 3 bases to trimming and J lost 8 bases, with 20 bases between them. The CDR3 consists of 16 residues. CDR3 sequence reads: CASSAPGGADKEKLFF. The CDR3 coding sequence is TGTGCCAGCAGCGCCCCGGGGGGCGCCGACAAGGAAAAACTGTTTTTT.

The chain carries TRBV10-2 and TRBJ2-3, with D perhaps being TRBD1 or TRBD2 (5 bases each). Germline CDR1 WSHSY, CDR2 SAAADI. The CDR3 extends over 17 amino acids. V dropped 3 bases and J dropped 3 bases, with 19 bases sitting between them. CDR3 residues: CASSDPLGPAETDTQYF. CDR3 in DNA: TGCGCCAGCAGTGACCCATTGGGACCCGCTGAAACAGATACGCAGTATTTT.